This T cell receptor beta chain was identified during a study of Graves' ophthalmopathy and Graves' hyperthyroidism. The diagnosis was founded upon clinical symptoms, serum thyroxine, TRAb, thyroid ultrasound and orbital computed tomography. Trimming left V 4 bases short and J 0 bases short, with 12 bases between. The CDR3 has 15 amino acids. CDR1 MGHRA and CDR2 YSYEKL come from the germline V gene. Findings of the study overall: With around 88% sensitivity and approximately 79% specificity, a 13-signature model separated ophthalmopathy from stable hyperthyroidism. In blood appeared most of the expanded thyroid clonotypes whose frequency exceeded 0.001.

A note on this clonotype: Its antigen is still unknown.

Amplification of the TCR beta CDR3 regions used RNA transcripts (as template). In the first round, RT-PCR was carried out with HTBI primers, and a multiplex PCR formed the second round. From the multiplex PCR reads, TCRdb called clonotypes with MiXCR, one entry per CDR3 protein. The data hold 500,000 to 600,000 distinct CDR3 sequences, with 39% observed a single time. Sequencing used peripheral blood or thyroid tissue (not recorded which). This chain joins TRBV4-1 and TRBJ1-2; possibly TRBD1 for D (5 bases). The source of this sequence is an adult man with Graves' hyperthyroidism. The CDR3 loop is CASSREGAANYGYTF. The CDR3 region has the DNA TGCGCCAGCAGCCGTGAAGGGGCAGCTAACTATGGCTACACCTTC.